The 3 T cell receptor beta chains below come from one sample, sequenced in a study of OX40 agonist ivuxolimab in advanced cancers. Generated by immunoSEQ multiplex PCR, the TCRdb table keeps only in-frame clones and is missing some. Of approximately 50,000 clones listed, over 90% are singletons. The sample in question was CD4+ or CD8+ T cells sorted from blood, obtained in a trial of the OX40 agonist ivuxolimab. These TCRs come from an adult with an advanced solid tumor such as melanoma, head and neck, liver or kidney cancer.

CDR3 DNA sequence: TGTGCCAGCAGTTTAATTTTTAGCGGGAGGGGCAATGAGCAGTTCTTC. This encodes CASSLIFSGRGNEQFF. This chain uses TRBV28 with TRBJ2-1; 11 bases are a match to TRBD2. V gave up 2 bases and J gave up 6 bases; unmatched junction bases: 6. The CDR3 extends over 16 amino acids. The germline V gene encodes CDR1 MDHEN and CDR2 SYDVKM.

The CDR3 protein is CASSQDVARTSGASEQFF. CDR3 in DNA: TGCGCCAGCAGCCAAGATGTTGCCCGGACTAGCGGGGCAAGTGAGCAGTTCTTC. The chain has TRBV4-3 and TRBJ2-1, with TRBD2 identical over 12 bases. The CDR3 is 18 residues long. Trimming cost V 0 bases and J 9 bases; bases outside gene matches: 12. The germline CDR1 and CDR2 sequences are LGHNA and YSLEER.

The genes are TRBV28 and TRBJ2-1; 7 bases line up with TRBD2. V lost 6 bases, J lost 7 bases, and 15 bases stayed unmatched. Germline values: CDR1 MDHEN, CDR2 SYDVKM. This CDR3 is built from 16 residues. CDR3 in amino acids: CASSPLGREYDNEQFF. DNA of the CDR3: TGTGCCAGCAGCCCTTTGGGGCGGGAGTATGATAATGAGCAGTTCTTC.